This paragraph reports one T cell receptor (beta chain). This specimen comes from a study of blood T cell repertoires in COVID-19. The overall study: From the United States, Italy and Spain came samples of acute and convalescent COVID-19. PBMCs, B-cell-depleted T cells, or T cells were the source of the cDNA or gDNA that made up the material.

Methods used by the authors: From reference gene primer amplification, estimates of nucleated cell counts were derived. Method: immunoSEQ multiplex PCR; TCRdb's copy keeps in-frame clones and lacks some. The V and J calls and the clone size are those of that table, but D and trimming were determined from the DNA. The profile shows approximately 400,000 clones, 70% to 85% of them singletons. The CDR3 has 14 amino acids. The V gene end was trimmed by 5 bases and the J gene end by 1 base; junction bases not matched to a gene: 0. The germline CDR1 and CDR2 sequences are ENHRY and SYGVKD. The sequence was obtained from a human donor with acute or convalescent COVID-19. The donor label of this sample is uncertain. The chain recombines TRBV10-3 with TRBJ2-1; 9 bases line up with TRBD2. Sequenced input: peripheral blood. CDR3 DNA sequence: TGTGCCATCAGTAGCGGGGGGTCCTACAATGAGCAGTTCTTC. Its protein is CAISSGGSYNEQFF.